This note documents a single T cell receptor beta chain sequence. The CDR3 contains 15 residues. V lost 6 bases and J lost 3; bases outside the gene matches: 6. Germline V CDR1 and CDR2: SGHTA, FQGNSA. Produced via immunoSEQ multiplex PCR; TCRdb's table is partial and in-frame only. The sample consists of under 150,000 clones, more than 90% of them appearing once. This entry is derived from a study of blood T cell repertoires in COVID-19. Study summary: The origin of the acute and convalescent COVID-19 samples was the United States, Italy and Spain.

This sequence joins TRBV7-2 and TRBJ2-4; 9 positions agree with TRBD1. The TCR originated in a man in his fifties with active COVID-19. Specimen: peripheral blood. The CDR3 is CASRGQGLYKNIQYF. CDR3 DNA: TGTGCCAGCAGGGGACAGGGATTATACAAAAACATTCAGTACTTC.